The 18 T cell receptor beta chains below come from one sample, sequenced in a study of cytomegalovirus exposure and HLA in healthy donors. PCR involved 60 Vbeta and 13 Jbeta primers. Sequencing was performed with immunoSEQ multiplex PCR; in TCRdb, only in-frame clones are kept and a portion is missing. The sample shows about 150,000 clones, over 70% of them seen only once. Sequenced sample: PBMCs. The receptors were sampled from a man aged 25 to 45 in good health and CMV-seropositive.

J is TRBJ2-2 and V is TRBV27, with 8 bases identical to TRBD1. The CDR3 is 15 amino acids. Germline CDR1 MNHEY, CDR2 SMNVEV (reference sequence). Unmatched junction bases numbered 8, after V lost 7 bases and J lost 4 bases. The CDR3 nucleotides are TGTGCCAGCAACCCGGACAGGGCGGGCACCGGGGAGCTGTTTTTT. Encoded protein: CASNPDRAGTGELFF.

This clone occurred a few times. V is TRBV6-6 and J is TRBJ2-2, with D unclear. Germline-derived CDR1 and CDR2 are MNHNY and SVGAGI (reference sequence). The CDR3 runs to 12 residues. V was shortened by 4 bases and J by 6 bases, with 6 bases between the two germline ends. The CDR3 DNA reads as TGTGCCAGCAGTTCTATTTCCGGGGAGCTGTTTTTT. Its translation: CASSSISGELFF.

J is TRBJ2-7 and V is TRBV6-5; D remains unclear. The CDR3 is 14 residues long. V was cut by 5 bases and J by 0 bases, with 11 bases left in between. Germline CDR1 is MNHEY and CDR2 is SVGAGI. The CDR3 reads CASSEQSNSYEQYF. DNA for the CDR3: TGTGCCAGCAGTGAACAGAGCAACTCCTACGAGCAGTACTTC.

The chain uses TRBV4-2 and TRBJ2-7; 11 positions match TRBD2. The CDR3 is 15 residues long. Germline lookup yields CDR1 LGHNA and CDR2 YNFKEQ. V was pared by 3 bases and J by 3 bases, with 4 bases of the junction left unmatched. Here the CDR3 DNA reads TGTGCCAGCAGCCAGGAAACTAGCGGGGGCTACGAGCAGTACTTC. Protein product: CASSQETSGGYEQYF.

J is TRBJ2-1 and V is TRBV11-2; the D gene is possibly TRBD2 (5 bases). CDR3 size: 15 residues. CDR1 and CDR2 (germline): SGHAT, FQNNGV. Trimming pared 0 bases from V and 1 base from J, leaving 7 bases between. Here the CDR3 DNA reads TGTGCCAGCAGCTTAGACGGGGTATCCTACAATGAGCAGTTCTTC. The encoded protein is CASSLDGVSYNEQFF.

The chain recombines TRBV7-3 with TRBJ1-2; 8 nucleotides align to TRBD1. The CDR3 covers 14 residues. Germline trimming cut 5 bases from V and 7 bases from J; bases unmatched to any gene: 9. Germline V CDR1 and CDR2: SGHTA, FQGTGA. Here the CDR3 reads CASSAETGVGGYTF. DNA for the CDR3: TGTGCCAGCAGCGCGGAGACAGGGGTTGGTGGCTACACCTTC.

This sequence joins TRBV5-1 and TRBJ2-2; D unclear. Germline values: CDR1 SGHRS, CDR2 YFSETQ. The CDR3 contains 13 residues. The ends were cut back, 0 bases at V and 6 bases at J, with 6 bases in the middle. CDR3 sequence (DNA): TGCGCCAGCAGCTTGGGGCAGGCCGGGGAGCTGTTTTTT. It encodes CASSLGQAGELFF. The full variable domain, with the rest looked up from reference TRBV5-1 and TRBJ2-2, is KAGVTQTPRYLIKTRGQQVTLSCSPISGHRSVSWYQQTPGQGLQFLFEYFSETQRNKGNFPGRFSGRQFSNSRSEMNVSTLELGDSALYLCASSLGQAGELFFGEGSRLTVL.

The chain recombines TRBV5-6 with TRBJ2-3; the match to TRBD2 covers 13 bases. CDR1 SGHDT and CDR2 YYEEEE come from the germline V gene. The CDR3 is 16 amino acids. Losses at the gene ends were 4 bases for V and 0 bases for J; bases not matched to a gene: 2. This CDR3 is CASSGTSGASTDTQYF. CDR3 coding DNA: TGTGCCAGCAGCGGGACTAGCGGGGCTAGCACAGATACGCAGTATTTT.

V is TRBV27 and J is TRBJ2-2, with D possibly TRBD1 on 6 matching bases. Germline V lookup: CDR1 MNHEY, CDR2 SMNVEV (reference sequence). Trimming removed 2 bases from V and 7 bases from J, with 11 bases in between. This CDR3 spans 14 amino acids. CDR3 nucleotides: TGTGCCAGCAGTTTACACAGGGTTGGCGGGGAGCTGTTTTTT. Translating it yields CASSLHRVGGELFF.

The chain carries TRBV11-3 and TRBJ2-5; D unclear. With 4 bases removed from V and 7 bases from J, the gap between germline ends came to 10 bases. This CDR3 has 12 amino acids. CDR1 and CDR2 from the germline V gene are SGHNT and YENEEA. CDR3 nucleotides: TGTGCCAGCAGCTCTCGTCTAGGGACCCAGTACTTC. It encodes CASSSRLGTQYF. Based on the CDR3 plus reference TRBV11-3 and TRBJ2-5, the full variable domain is EAGVVQSPRYKIIEKKQPVAFWCNPISGHNTLYWYLQNLGQGPELLIRYENEEAVDDSQLPKDRFSAERLKGVDSTLKIQPAELGDSAVYLCASSSRLGTQYFGPGTRLLVL.

J is TRBJ2-7 and V is TRBV5-1; 7 nucleotides line up with TRBD1. Per the germline V gene, CDR1 is SGHRS and CDR2 is YFSETQ. The CDR3 is made up of 15 amino acids. V dropped 0 bases and J dropped 2; count of bases not matched to a gene: 5. CDR3 in DNA: TGCGCCAGCAGCTTGGACTGGCAGGGGGCCTACGAGCAGTACTTC. Protein: CASSLDWQGAYEQYF.

The CDR3 DNA reads TGTGCCAGCAGCCCCTCCGTCAGGACTGGTGAGCAGTTCTTC. This codes for CASSPSVRTGEQFF. The chain joins TRBV7-3 to TRBJ2-1; perhaps TRBD2 as D (5 bases). Trimming stripped 5 bases from V and 9 bases from J, with 17 bases between. CDR3 length: 14 amino acids. Germline V gives CDR1 SGHTA, CDR2 FQGTGA.

The gene calls are TRBV15 and TRBJ2-5, with D tentatively TRBD2 (5 bases). The DNA end is more similar to TRBJ2-7, so the J call may be wrong. The CDR3 covers 18 residues. The germline V gene encodes CDR1 LNHNV and CDR2 YYDKDF (reference sequence). CDR3 bases: TGTGCCACCAGCAGAGACGGTGGGCTTTCAGCGGAGACCTACGAGCAGTACTTC. This gives the protein CATSRDGGLSAETYEQYF.

The chain links TRBV18 to TRBJ1-2; TRBD1 matches at 8 bases. After removal of 3 bases from V and 8 bases from J, the junction contained 14 bases not matched to a gene. CDR1 KGHSH and CDR2 LQKENI come from the germline V gene. The CDR3 is made up of 16 amino acids. CDR3 bases: TGTGCCAGCTCACCCGGACAGGGATCGTCTACTTGGGGCTACACCTTC. Protein product: CASSPGQGSSTWGYTF.

This chain uses TRBV28 with TRBJ2-3, with 13 bases identical to TRBD2. The CDR3 is made up of 16 amino acids. Germline CDR1 is MDHEN and CDR2 is SYDVKM. V gave up 6 bases and J gave up 10 bases; unmatched junction bases: 13. For the CDR3, the DNA is TGTGCCAGCAGGAACGGACTAGCGGGAGAAGGAGTCGCGCAGTATTTT. It specifies CASRNGLAGEGVAQYF.

This clone has just one count. This same CDR3 is encoded by further DNA sequences in the sample. The chain uses TRBV28 and TRBJ1-1, with D maybe TRBD1 (6 bases). Germline V gene lookup returns CDR1 MDHEN and CDR2 SYDVKM. Deletions cut 3 bases from V and 3 bases from J, with 11 bases between. CDR3 length: 14 amino acids. This CDR3 reads CASSLAGADTEAFF. Written as DNA, the CDR3 is TGTGCCAGCAGTTTGGCAGGGGCTGACACTGAAGCTTTCTTT. Full variable domain (rest looked up from reference TRBV28 and TRBJ1-1): DVKVTQSSRYLVKRTGEKVFLECVQDMDHENMFWYRQDPGLGLRLIYFSYDVKMKEKGDIPEGYSVSREKKERFSLILESASTNQTSMYLCASSLAGADTEAFFGQGTRLTVV.

The chain links TRBV25-1 to TRBJ2-5; 8 bases line up with TRBD2. CDR3 length: 14 amino acids. Looked up from germline, CDR1 is MGHDK and CDR2 is SYGVNS. Germline trimming cut 6 bases from V and 5 bases from J; bases unmatched to any gene: 8. CDR3 bases: TGTGCCAGCAGGGAGAGCGGGAGTGCGGAGACCCAGTACTTC. Amino acids: CASRESGSAETQYF.

J is TRBJ2-1 and V is TRBV5-1, with 7 bases aligning to TRBD1. The CDR3 is made up of 15 amino acids. With V trimmed by 3 bases and J by 0 bases, 3 bases remained unmatched. Germline-derived CDR1 and CDR2 are SGHRS and YFSETQ. The DNA of the CDR3 is TGCGCCAGCAGCTCGGACAGGAGCTCCTACAATGAGCAGTTCTTC. It codes for CASSSDRSSYNEQFF.